This entry lists 9 T cell receptor beta chains sequenced from one sample in a study of T cell repertoires in cytomegalovirus infection. TCRdb ran MiXCR on the reads and lists one entry per CDR3 protein. The sample holds a few hundred thousand distinct CDR3 sequences, about a sixth seen once. The source material was CD8+ T cells from PBMCs. The origin of the receptors is a human donor in good health (CMV status not recorded). Some clones in this sample may be carry-over from other donors' samples.

This chain connects TRBV24-1 to TRBJ1-5, with TRBD1 identical over 9 bases. Germline CDR1 reads KGHDR; CDR2 reads SFDVKD. The CDR3 extends over 14 amino acids. V shed 3 bases, J shed 6 bases, and the junction held 2 bases outside the gene matches. Written as DNA, the CDR3 is TGTGCCACCAGTGATCGACAGGGGGTTCAGCCCCAGCATTTT. Its translation: CATSDRQGVQPQHF.

Points on this clonotype: With a much larger clone just one base away, this may be a read error. The J gene is TRBJ2-7, the V gene TRBV7-8; weak D call: TRBD2 (5 bases). V dropped 3 bases and J dropped 6 bases, with 18 bases sitting between them. Germline lookup yields CDR1 SGHVS and CDR2 FQNEAQ. This CDR3 is built from 15 residues. DNA of the CDR3: TGTGCCAGCAGCTTCTTTCCGGGGTTCACTTTCGAGCAGTACTTC. It specifies CASSFFPGFTFEQYF.

V is TRBV7-9 and J is TRBJ2-7, with a possible D match to TRBD2 (5 bases). This CDR3 has 12 residues. Germline-derived CDR1 and CDR2 are SEHNR and FQNEAQ (reference sequence). V was cut by 5 bases and J by 6 bases, with 11 bases left in between. The CDR3 reads CASSAIGVEQYF. The CDR3 DNA reads as TGTGCCAGCAGCGCGATCGGGGTCGAGCAGTACTTC.

Only a few counts were recorded for this clonotype. This chain uses TRBV27 with TRBJ1-2, with D tentatively TRBD1 (5 bases). The CDR3 spans 12 residues. V was clipped by 6 bases and J by 8 bases, with 13 bases between them. Looked up from germline, CDR1 is MNHEY and CDR2 is SMNVEV (reference sequence). CDR3 amino acids: CASSTGMRGYTF. The CDR3, as DNA: TGTGCCAGCAGCACAGGAATGAGGGGCTACACCTTC.

The rearrangement links TRBV15 to TRBJ2-5; the D gene is possibly TRBD1 (6 bases). Trimming stripped 3 bases from V and 5 bases from J, with 10 bases between. The germline V gene has CDR1 LNHNV and CDR2 YYDKDF (reference sequence). The CDR3 length is 13 residues. CDR3 nucleotides: TGTGCCACCAGCAGCAGGGGTCAGGAGACCCAGTACTTC. It codes for CATSSRGQETQYF.

The chain couples TRBV6-2 or TRBV6-3 to TRBJ1-2; D is possibly TRBD1 (5 bases). The CDR3 runs to 14 residues. V dropped 10 bases and J dropped 0 bases, with 15 bases sitting between them. Per the germline V gene, CDR1 is MNHEY and CDR2 is SVGEGT. Here the CDR3 reads CATQPGPSNYGYTF. DNA for the CDR3: TGTGCCACCCAACCGGGACCATCTAACTATGGCTACACCTTC.

The chain has TRBV6-5 and TRBJ2-7; 7 nucleotides match TRBD1. Trimming removed 6 bases from V and 7 bases from J; junction bases left unmatched: 9. Germline values: CDR1 MNHEY, CDR2 SVGAGI. The CDR3 is made up of 13 amino acids. CDR3 nucleotides: TGTGCCAGCAGGGGGACAGACTCCGTTGAGCAGTACTTC. It yields the protein CASRGTDSVEQYF.

Ten or more counts support this clonotype. The chain uses TRBV11-2 and TRBJ2-3; D is possibly TRBD1 (5 bases). Trimming removed 4 bases from V and 5 bases from J, with 16 bases in between. The CDR3 totals 15 residues. Germline loops: CDR1 SGHAT, CDR2 FQNNGV. The CDR3 region has the DNA TGTGCCAGCAGCTCAAACCAAAACAGGAGAGATACGCAGTATTTT. It translates to CASSSNQNRRDTQYF.

Of note for this clonotype: Sequence at one end of the junction differs from germline and may be a read error. The chain joins TRBV4-1 to TRBJ1-1, with a weak D call TRBD1 (6 bases). This CDR3 is 14 amino acids long. Looked up from germline, CDR1 is MGHRA and CDR2 is YSYEKL. The CDR3 DNA sequence: TGTGCCAGCAGCCAAGGCAGGGGAGGGACTGAAGCTTTCTTT. This sequence encodes CASSQGRGGTEAFF.